This T cell receptor (beta chain) was captured by sequencing in a study of CD8 T cells in Susac syndrome. The CDR3 is 13 residues long. J gave up 7 bases and V 3 bases, and 3 bases lay outside the gene matches. After extraction with the RNeasy kit, roughly 0.45 to 1 ug of the RNA was reverse transcribed using random hexamers. An immunoSEQ multiplex PCR amplified TCR beta CDR3 over 54 Vbeta and 13 Jbeta. TCRdb reanalysed the immunoSEQ multiplex PCR reads using MiXCR and keeps one entry per CDR3 protein. The top ten hold 0.1% to 0.12% of the sample, which has roughly 190,000 distinct CDR3 sequences, 85% to 95% seen once. Sequencing targeted TCR beta in T cells from blood (CD8+ and CD4+).

The sample taken for sequencing was CD4+ T cells from PBMCs. V and J are TRBV23-1 and TRBJ1-5, with TRBD1 matching over 7 bases. TRBV23-1 is an ORF; its function is uncertain. This TCR was recovered from a human donor in good health. Here the CDR3 reads CASSHPTGQPQHF. Written as DNA, the CDR3 is TGCGCCAGCAGTCACCCGACAGGGCAGCCCCAGCATTTT.